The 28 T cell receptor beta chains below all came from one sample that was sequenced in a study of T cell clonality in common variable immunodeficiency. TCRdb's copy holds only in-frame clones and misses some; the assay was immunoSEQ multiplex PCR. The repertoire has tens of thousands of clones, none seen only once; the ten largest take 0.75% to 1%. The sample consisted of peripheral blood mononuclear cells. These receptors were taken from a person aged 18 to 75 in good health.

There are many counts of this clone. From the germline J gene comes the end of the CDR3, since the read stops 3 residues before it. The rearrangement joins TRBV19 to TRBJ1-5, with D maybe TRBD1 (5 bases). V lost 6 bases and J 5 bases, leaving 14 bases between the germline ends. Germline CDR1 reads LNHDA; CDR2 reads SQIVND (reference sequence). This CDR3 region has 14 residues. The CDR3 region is CASSPSGGDQPQHF. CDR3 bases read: TGTGCCAGTAGCCCATCGGGGGGGGATCAGCCC.

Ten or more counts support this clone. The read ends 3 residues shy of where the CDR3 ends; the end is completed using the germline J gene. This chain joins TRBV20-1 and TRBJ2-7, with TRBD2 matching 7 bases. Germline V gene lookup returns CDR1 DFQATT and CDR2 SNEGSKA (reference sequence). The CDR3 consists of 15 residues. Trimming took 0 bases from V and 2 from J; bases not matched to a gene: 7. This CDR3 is CSARERGKRAYEQYF. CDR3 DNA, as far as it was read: TGCAGTGCTAGAGAGCGGGGGAAGAGGGCCTACGAG.

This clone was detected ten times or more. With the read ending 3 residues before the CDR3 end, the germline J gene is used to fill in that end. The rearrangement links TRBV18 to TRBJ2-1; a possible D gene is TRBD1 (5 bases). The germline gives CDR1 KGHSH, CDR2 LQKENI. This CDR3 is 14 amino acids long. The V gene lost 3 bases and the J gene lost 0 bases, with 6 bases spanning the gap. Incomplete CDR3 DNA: TGTGCCAGCTCACCGGGGCTCTCCTACAATGAG. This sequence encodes CASSPGLSYNE. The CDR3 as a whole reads CASSPGLSYNEQFF. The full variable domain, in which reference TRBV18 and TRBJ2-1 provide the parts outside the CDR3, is NAGVMQNPRHLVRRRGQEARLRCSPMKGHSHVYWYRQLPEEGLKFMVYLQKENIIDESGMPKERFSAEFPKEGPSILRIQQVVRGDSAAYFCASSPGLSYNEQFFGPGTRLTVL.

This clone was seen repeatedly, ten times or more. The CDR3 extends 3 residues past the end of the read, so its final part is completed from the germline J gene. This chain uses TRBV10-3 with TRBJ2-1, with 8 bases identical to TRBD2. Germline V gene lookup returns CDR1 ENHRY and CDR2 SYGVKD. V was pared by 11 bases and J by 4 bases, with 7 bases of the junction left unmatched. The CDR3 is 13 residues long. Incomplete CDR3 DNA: TGTGCCGTCGATGCGGGGGGTTACAATGAG. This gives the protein CAVDAGGYNE. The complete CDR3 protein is CAVDAGGYNEQFF.

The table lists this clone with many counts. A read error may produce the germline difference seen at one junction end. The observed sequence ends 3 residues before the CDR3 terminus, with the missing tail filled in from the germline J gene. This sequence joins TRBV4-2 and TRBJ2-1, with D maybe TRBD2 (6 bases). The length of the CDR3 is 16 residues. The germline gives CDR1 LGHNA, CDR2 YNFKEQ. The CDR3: CASSQDRAGSYNEQFF. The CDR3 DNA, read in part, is TGCGCCAGCAGCCAAGACAGAGCGGGTTCATACAATGAG.

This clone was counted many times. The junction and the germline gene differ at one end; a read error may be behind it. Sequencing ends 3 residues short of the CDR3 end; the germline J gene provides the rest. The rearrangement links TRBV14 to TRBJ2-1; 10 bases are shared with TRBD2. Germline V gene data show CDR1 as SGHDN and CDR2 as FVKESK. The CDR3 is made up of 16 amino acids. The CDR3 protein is CVSSRGLASVYNEQFF. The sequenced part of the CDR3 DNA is TGTGTCAGCAGCCGGGGACTAGCGTCAGTGTACAATGAG.

The chain's CDR3 is CASSILSNEKLFF. CDR3 DNA, as far as it was read: TGTGCCAGTAGTATCTTGTCGAATGAAAAA. The chain links TRBV19 to TRBJ1-4, with D unclear. The observed sequence ends 3 residues before the CDR3 terminus, with the missing tail filled in from the germline J gene. Germline V gene lookup returns CDR1 LNHDA and CDR2 SQIVND (reference sequence). The V end lost 3 bases, the J end lost 5 bases, and 7 bases lay between the germline ends. This CDR3 region has 13 residues.

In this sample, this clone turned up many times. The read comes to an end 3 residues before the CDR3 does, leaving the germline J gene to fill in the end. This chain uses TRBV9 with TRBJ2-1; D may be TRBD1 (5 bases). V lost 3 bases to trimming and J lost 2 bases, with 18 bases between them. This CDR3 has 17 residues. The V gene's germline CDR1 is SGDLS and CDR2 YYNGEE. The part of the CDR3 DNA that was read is TGTGCCAGCAGCGGCACCATGGGGCGATGGACCTACAATGAG. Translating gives CASSGTMGRWTYNE. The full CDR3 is CASSGTMGRWTYNEQFF.

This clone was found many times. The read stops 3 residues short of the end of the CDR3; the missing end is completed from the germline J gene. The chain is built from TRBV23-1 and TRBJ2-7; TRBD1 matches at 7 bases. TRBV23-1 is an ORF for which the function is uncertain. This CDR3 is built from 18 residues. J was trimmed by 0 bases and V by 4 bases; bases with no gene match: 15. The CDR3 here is CASSPQGQNLFLSYEQYF. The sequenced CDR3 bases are TGCGCCAGCAGTCCACAGGGACAGAATCTTTTCCTCTCCTACGAG.

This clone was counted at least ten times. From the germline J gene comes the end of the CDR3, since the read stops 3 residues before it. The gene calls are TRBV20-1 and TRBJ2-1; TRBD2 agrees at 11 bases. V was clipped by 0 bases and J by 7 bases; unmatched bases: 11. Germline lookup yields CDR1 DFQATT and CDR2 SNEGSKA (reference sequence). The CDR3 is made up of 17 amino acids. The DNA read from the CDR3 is TGCAGTGCTAGAGATCTAACCCTAGCGGGAGGTAAGAATGAG. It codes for CSARDLTLAGGKNE. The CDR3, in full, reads CSARDLTLAGGKNEQFF.

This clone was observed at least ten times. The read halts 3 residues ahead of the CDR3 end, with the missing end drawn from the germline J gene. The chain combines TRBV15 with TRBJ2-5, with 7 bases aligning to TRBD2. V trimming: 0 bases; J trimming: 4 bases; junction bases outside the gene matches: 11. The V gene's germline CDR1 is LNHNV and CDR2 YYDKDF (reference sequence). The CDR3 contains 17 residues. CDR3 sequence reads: CATSRDTALAVIETQYF. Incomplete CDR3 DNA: TGTGCCACCAGCAGAGATACCGCGCTAGCGGTGATAGAGACC.

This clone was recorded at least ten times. The CDR3 here is CAIAQDRNTGELFF. Incomplete CDR3 DNA: TGTGCCATCGCCCAGGACAGGAACACCGGGGAG. The J gene is TRBJ2-2, the V gene TRBV10-3, with D possibly matching TRBD1 (6 bases). Read data end 3 residues before the CDR3 end; the end is taken from the germline J gene. V was cut by 8 bases and J by 1 base, with 11 bases left in between. The CDR3 extends over 14 amino acids. Germline CDR1 is ENHRY and CDR2 is SYGVKD.

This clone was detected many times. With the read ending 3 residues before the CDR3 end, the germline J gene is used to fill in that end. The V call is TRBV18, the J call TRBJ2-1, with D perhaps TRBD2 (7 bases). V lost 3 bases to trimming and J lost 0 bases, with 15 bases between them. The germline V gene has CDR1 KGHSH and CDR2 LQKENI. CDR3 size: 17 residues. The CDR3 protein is CASSPGRGAGSYNEQFF. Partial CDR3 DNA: TGTGCCAGCTCACCTGGTCGGGGGGCGGGCTCCTACAATGAG.

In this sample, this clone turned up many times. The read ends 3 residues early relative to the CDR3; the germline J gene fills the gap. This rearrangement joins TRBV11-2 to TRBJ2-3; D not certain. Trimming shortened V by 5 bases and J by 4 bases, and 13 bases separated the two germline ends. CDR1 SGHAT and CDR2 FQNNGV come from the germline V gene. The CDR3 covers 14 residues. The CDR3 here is CASSRIVVADTQYF. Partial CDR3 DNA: TGTGCCAGCAGCCGAATAGTGGTCGCAGATACG.

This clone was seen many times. The CDR3 here is CASSHPRDRALLALAEQFF. The sequenced CDR3 bases are TGCGCCAGCAGTCACCCCCGGGACAGGGCTCTACTAGCGTTGGCTGAG. This rearrangement joins TRBV23-1 to TRBJ2-1; 9 positions match TRBD1. With the read ending 3 residues before the CDR3 end, the germline J gene is used to fill in that end. TRBV23-1 is designated an ORF whose function remains uncertain. J lost 9 bases, V lost 3 bases, and 21 bases had no gene match. The CDR3 is made up of 19 amino acids.

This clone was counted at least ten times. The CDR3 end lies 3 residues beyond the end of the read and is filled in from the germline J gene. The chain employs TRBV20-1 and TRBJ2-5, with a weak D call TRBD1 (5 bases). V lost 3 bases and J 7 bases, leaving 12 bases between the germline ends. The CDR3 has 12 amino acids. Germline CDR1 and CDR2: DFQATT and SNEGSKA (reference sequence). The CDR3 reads CSAREGAGTQYF. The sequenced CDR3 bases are TGCAGTGCTAGGGAAGGGGCCGGGACC.

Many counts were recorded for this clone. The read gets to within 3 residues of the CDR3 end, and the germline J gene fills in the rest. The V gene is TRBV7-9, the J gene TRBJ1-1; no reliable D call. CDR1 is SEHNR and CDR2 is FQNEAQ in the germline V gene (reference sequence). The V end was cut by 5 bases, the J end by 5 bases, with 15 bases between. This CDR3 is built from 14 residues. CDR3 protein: CASSLGLGLTEAFF. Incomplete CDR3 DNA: TGTGCCAGCAGCCTTGGGTTGGGCCTAACTGAA. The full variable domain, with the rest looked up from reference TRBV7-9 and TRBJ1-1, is DTGVSQNPRHKITKRGQNVTFRCDPISEHNRLYWYRQTLGQGPEFLTYFQNEAQLEKSRLLSDRFSAERPKGSFSTLEIQRTEQGDSAMYLCASSLGLGLTEAFFGQGTRLTVV.

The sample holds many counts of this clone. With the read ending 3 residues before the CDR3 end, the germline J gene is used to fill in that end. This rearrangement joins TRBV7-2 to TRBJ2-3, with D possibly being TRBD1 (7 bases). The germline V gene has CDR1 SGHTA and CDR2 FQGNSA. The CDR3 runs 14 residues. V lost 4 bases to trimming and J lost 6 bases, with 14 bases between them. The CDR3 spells CASSWQGGPDTQYF. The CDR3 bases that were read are TGTGCCAGCAGCTGGCAGGGGGGCCCCGATACG. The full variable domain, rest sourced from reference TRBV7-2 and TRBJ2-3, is GAGVSQSPSNKVTEKGKDVELRCDPISGHTALYWYRQSLGQGLEFLIYFQGNSAPDKSGLPSDRFSAERTGGSVSTLTIQRTQQEDSAVYLCASSWQGGPDTQYFGPGTRLTVL.

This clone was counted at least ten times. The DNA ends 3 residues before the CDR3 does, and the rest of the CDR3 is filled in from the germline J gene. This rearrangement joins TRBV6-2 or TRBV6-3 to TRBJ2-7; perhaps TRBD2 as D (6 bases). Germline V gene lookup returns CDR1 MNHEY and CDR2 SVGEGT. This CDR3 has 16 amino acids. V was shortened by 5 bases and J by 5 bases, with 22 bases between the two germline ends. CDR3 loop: CASSVGPTSRGDEQYF. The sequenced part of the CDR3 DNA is TGTGCCAGCAGTGTGGGCCCGACTAGTCGTGGCGACGAG.

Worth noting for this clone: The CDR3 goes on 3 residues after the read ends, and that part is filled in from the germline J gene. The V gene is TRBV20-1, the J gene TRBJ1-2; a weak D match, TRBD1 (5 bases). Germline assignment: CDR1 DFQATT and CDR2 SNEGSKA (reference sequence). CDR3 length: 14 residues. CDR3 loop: CSASTPQGAGGYTF. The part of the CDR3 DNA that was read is TGCAGTGCTAGTACGCCCCAGGGAGCGGGGGGC.

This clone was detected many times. The DNA read from the CDR3 is TGTGCCAGCTCTGCCGGGGGAGACACTGAA. Translation: CASSAGGDTE. The complete CDR3 protein is CASSAGGDTEAFF. The J gene is TRBJ1-1, the V gene TRBV18; possible D gene TRBD1, 5 bases. With the read ending 3 residues before the CDR3 end, the germline J gene is used to fill in that end. The CDR3 has 13 residues. Germline lookup yields CDR1 KGHSH and CDR2 LQKENI. Deletions cut 6 bases from V and 3 bases from J, with 11 bases between.

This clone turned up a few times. CDR3 DNA (partial): TGTGCCATCAGTAGAGAAGTAGCGTCGTACAATGAG. Translated: CAISREVASYNE. The whole CDR3 sequence reads CAISREVASYNEQFF. The chain couples TRBV10-3 to TRBJ2-1, with D possibly TRBD2 on 5 matching bases. The sequence runs out 3 residues before the end of the CDR3; the remainder is reconstructed from the germline J gene. CDR1 and CDR2 (germline): ENHRY, SYGVKD. V was trimmed by 5 bases and J by 4 bases, leaving 15 bases between them. CDR3 length: 15 amino acids.

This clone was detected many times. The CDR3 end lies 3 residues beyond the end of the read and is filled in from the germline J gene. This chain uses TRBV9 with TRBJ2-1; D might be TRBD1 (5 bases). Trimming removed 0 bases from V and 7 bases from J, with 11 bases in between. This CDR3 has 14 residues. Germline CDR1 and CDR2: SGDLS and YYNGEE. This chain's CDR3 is CASSVGGANNEQFF. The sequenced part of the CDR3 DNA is TGTGCCAGCAGCGTAGGGGGCGCGAATAATGAG.

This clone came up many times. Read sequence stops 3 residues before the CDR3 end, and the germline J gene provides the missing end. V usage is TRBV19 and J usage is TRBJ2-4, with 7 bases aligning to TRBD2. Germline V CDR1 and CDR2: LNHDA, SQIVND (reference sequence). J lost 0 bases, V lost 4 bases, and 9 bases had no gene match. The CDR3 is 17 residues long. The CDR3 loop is CASSNIPSGLAKNIQYF. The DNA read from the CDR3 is TGTGCCAGTAGTAACATCCCTAGCGGTCTAGCCAAAAACATT.

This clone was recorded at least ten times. The sequenced part of the CDR3 DNA is TGTGCCAGCAGTATTCCACTAGCGGGACACTACGAG. It translates to CASSIPLAGHYE. The complete CDR3 reads CASSIPLAGHYEQYF. The chain joins TRBV2 to TRBJ2-7; 10 positions match TRBD2. Read data end 3 residues before the CDR3 end; the end is taken from the germline J gene. Germline V CDR1 and CDR2: SNHLY, FYNNEI. The CDR3 extends over 15 amino acids. Trimming removed 5 bases from V and 3 bases from J; junction bases left unmatched: 7.

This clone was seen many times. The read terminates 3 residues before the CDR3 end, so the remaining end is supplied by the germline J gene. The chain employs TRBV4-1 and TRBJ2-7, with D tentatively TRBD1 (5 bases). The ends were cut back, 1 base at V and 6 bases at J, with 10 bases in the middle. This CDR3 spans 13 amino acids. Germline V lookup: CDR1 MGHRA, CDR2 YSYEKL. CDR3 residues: CASSQGQRGEQYF. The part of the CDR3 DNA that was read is TGCGCCAGCAGCCAAGGACAGCGCGGCGAG.

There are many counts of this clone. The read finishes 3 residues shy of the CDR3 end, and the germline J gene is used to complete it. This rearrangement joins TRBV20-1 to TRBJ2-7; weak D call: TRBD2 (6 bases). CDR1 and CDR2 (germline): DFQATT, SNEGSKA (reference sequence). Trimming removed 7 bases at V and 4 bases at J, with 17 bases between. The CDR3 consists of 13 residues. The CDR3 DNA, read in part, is TGCAGTGTCAGCATAAGCGGGTCTTACGAG. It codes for CSVSISGSYE. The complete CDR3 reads CSVSISGSYEQYF.

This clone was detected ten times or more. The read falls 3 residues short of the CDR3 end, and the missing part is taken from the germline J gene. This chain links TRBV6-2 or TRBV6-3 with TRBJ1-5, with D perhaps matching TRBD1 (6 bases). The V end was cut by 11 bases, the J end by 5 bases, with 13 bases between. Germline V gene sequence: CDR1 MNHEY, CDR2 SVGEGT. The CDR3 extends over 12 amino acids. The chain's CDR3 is CASRNRDQPQHF. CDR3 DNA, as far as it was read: TGTGCCTCAAGGAACAGGGATCAGCCC.